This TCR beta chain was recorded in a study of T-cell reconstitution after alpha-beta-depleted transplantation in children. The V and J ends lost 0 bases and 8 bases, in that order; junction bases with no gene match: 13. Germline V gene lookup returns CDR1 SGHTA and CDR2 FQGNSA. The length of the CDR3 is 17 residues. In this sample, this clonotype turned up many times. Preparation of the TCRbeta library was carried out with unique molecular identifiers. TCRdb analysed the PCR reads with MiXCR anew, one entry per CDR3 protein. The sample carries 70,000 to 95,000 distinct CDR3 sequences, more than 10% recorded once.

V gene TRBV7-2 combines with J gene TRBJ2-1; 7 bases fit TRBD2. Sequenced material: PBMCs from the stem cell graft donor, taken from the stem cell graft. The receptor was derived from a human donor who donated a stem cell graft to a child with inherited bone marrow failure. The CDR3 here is CASSLAGGSFKGHEQFF. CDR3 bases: TGTGCCAGCAGCTTAGCGGGGGGGTCCTTTAAGGGGCATGAGCAGTTCTTC.